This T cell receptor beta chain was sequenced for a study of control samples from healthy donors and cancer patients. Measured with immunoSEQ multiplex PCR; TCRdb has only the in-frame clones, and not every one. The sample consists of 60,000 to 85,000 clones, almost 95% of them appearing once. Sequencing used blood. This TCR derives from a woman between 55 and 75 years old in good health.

The CDR3 nucleotides read TGTGCCAGCAGCCCCTCGTTTCAATGGAACACTGAAGCTTTCTTT. Its protein is CASSPSFQWNTEAFF. V gene TRBV5-6 combines with J gene TRBJ1-1, with D unclear. Germline CDR1 reads SGHDT; CDR2 reads YYEEEE. The CDR3 runs to 15 residues. The V end was cut by 4 bases, the J end by 1 base, with 14 bases between.